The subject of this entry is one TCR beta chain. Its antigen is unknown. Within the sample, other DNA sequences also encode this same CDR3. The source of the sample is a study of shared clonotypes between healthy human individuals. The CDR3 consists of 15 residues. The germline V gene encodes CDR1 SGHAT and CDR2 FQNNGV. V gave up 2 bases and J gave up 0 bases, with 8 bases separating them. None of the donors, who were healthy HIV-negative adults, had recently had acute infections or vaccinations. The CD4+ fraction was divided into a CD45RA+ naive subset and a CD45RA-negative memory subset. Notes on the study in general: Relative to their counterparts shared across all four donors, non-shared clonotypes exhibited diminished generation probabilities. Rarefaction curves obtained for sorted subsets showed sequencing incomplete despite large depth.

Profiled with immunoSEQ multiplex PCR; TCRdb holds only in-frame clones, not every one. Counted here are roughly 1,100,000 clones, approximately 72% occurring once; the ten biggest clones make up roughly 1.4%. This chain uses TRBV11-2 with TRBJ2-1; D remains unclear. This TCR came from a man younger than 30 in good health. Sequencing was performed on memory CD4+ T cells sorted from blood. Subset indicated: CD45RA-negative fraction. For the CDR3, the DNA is TGTGCCAGCAGCTTAAATCGCGGCTCCTACAATGAGCAGTTCTTC. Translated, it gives CASSLNRGSYNEQFF.